This T cell receptor beta chain emerged from a study of T cells in tumors after PD-1 blockade. Input was about 550 ng to 6,500 ng of genomic DNA from tumor or blood. This clone has only a few counts. Trimming took 2 bases from V and 7 from J; bases not matched to a gene: 7. CDR1 and CDR2 from the germline V gene are SGHNT and YYREEE (reference sequence). The CDR3 totals 14 residues. Data came from immunoSEQ multiplex PCR; TCRdb stores just in-frame clones and leaves some out. The data show tens of thousands of clones, around four fifths seen once. The specimen was PBMCs, collected before anti-PD-1 treatment. The gene calls are TRBV5-4 and TRBJ2-5; 8 nucleotides match TRBD2. The sequence was collected from a human donor with basal cell carcinoma. The CDR3 loop is CASSFSSGGGTQYF. The CDR3 DNA follows: TGTGCCAGCAGCTTCTCCTCGGGAGGGGGGACCCAGTACTTC.